This TCR beta chain stems from a study of cytomegalovirus exposure and HLA in healthy donors. The study ran its PCR with 60 Vbeta and 13 Jbeta primers. Data came from immunoSEQ multiplex PCR; TCRdb stores just in-frame clones and leaves some out. The sample lists around 170,000 clones, 70% to 85% occurring once. V dropped 2 bases and J dropped 5 bases, with 13 bases sitting between them. Germline CDR1 and CDR2: MDHEN and SYDVKM. The CDR3 length is 15 residues. Sequenced material: PBMCs. The chain has TRBV28 and TRBJ2-1, with a weak D call TRBD1 (5 bases). The source is a woman aged 40 to 50 in good health and CMV-seronegative. The CDR3: CASSLRQGNHNEQFF. CDR3 DNA: TGTGCCAGCAGTTTAAGGCAGGGCAACCACAATGAGCAGTTCTTC.